These T cell receptor beta chains were read from a single sample in a study of OX40 agonist ivuxolimab in advanced cancers. Repertoires were generated with immunoSEQ multiplex PCR, while TCRdb's copy carries only in-frame clones and drops some. The sample includes 91,000 or so clones, just over 85% seen only once; the top ten take just under 2%. Source: CD4+ or CD8+ T cells sorted from blood, taken in a trial of the OX40 agonist ivuxolimab. The receptors derive from an adult with an advanced solid tumor such as melanoma, head and neck, liver or kidney cancer. Each CDR3 is given without its conserved first and last residue.

j_call: TRBJ2-2
v_call: TRBV2
cdr3_aa: ASSFTGELF

j_call: TRBJ1-1
v_call: TRBV5-1
cdr3_aa: ASSLYADNTEAF

j_call: TRBJ2-3
v_call: TRBV27
cdr3_aa: ASSLTSDTQY

j_call: TRBJ2-4
v_call: TRBV2
cdr3_aa: ASSETGAKNIQY

j_call: TRBJ2-1
v_call: TRBV5-4
cdr3_aa: ASSLGRESGNEQF

j_call: TRBJ2-1
v_call: TRBV6-5
cdr3_aa: ASSYISEQF

j_call: TRBJ1-2
v_call: TRBV10-3
cdr3_aa: AISGDRAYGYT

j_call: TRBJ2-1
v_call: TRBV30
cdr3_aa: AWSRRENEQF

j_call: TRBJ2-3
v_call: TRBV30
cdr3_aa: AWGGGLAGGNTQY

j_call: TRBJ2-1
v_call: TRBV18
cdr3_aa: ASSSPAGGAYNEQF

j_call: TRBJ1-5
v_call: TRBV5-1
cdr3_aa: ASSLNGQGGQPQH

j_call: TRBJ1-5
v_call: TRBV28
cdr3_aa: ASLLAGGESQPQH

j_call: TRBJ1-4
v_call: TRBV4-2
cdr3_aa: ASSPDGGTDEKLF

j_call: TRBJ2-2
v_call: TRBV7-3
cdr3_aa: ASSYSDTGELF

j_call: -
v_call: TRBV5-6
cdr3_aa: ASSRGRSYEQY

j_call: TRBJ1-2
v_call: TRBV5-1
cdr3_aa: TSSRDSSYGYT

j_call: TRBJ2-3
v_call: TRBV5-4
cdr3_aa: ASSLETSGRIGTDTQY

j_call: TRBJ2-7
v_call: TRBV6-5
cdr3_aa: ASSYSNRGPYEQY

j_call: TRBJ1-1
v_call: TRBV5-6
cdr3_aa: ASSLVPTGTEAF

j_call: TRBJ2-7
v_call: TRBV11-3
cdr3_aa: ASSPPSGRYEQY

j_call: TRBJ2-7
v_call: TRBV28
cdr3_aa: ASSRDTSYEQY

j_call: TRBJ1-2
v_call: TRBV5-6
cdr3_aa: ASTREYGYT

j_call: TRBJ1-5
v_call: TRBV18
cdr3_aa: ASSSTGGGYQPQH

j_call: TRBJ2-5
v_call: TRBV4-1
cdr3_aa: ASSQDIGLAGKGGETQY

j_call: TRBJ2-7
v_call: TRBV19
cdr3_aa: ASSIYREGTYEQY

j_call: TRBJ2-3
v_call: TRBV9
cdr3_aa: ASSVAEGGTDTQY

j_call: TRBJ2-1
v_call: TRBV28
cdr3_aa: ASSRPGLAGGPDSYNEQF

j_call: TRBJ1-3
v_call: TRBV11-2
cdr3_aa: ASSQIQGAGNTIY

j_call: TRBJ2-1
v_call: TRBV7-3
cdr3_aa: ASSPQLAGGDEQF

j_call: TRBJ2-7
v_call: TRBV5-1
cdr3_aa: ASSLLGDSYEQY

j_call: TRBJ2-3
v_call: TRBV19
cdr3_aa: ASGGWGADTQY

j_call: TRBJ2-3
v_call: TRBV11-2
cdr3_aa: ASSLGPGGFGTKY

j_call: TRBJ2-2
v_call: TRBV5-1
cdr3_aa: ASSLTSGTTGELF

j_call: TRBJ2-5
v_call: TRBV18
cdr3_aa: ASSPLSGRAVETQY

j_call: TRBJ2-7
v_call: TRBV6-5
cdr3_aa: ASSPRLAGGYEQY

j_call: TRBJ1-1
v_call: TRBV27
cdr3_aa: ASSFRGSNTEAF

j_call: TRBJ2-1
v_call: TRBV15
cdr3_aa: ATSINGYEQF

j_call: TRBJ2-7
v_call: TRBV6-1
cdr3_aa: ASSELAGGYEQY

j_call: TRBJ1-5
v_call: TRBV19
cdr3_aa: ASSILGGNQPQH

j_call: TRBJ1-5
v_call: TRBV19
cdr3_aa: ASSIWGKPQH

j_call: TRBJ1-2
v_call: TRBV4-1
cdr3_aa: ASSQGTWTDGYT

j_call: TRBJ1-5
v_call: TRBV10-2
cdr3_aa: ASSLEGAQPQH

j_call: TRBJ2-3
v_call: TRBV5-4
cdr3_aa: ASTPRGTSTDTQY

j_call: TRBJ2-3
v_call: TRBV5-1
cdr3_aa: ASSHGTDTQY

j_call: TRBJ1-1
v_call: TRBV19
cdr3_aa: ASTNSGGDTEAF

j_call: TRBJ2-7
v_call: TRBV4-1
cdr3_aa: ASSQGQGPKSYEQY

j_call: TRBJ1-2
v_call: TRBV30
cdr3_aa: ARQGNYGYT

j_call: TRBJ1-2
v_call: TRBV19
cdr3_aa: ARITLTGRDGYT

j_call: TRBJ2-5
v_call: TRBV25-1
cdr3_aa: ASSDREGRETQY

j_call: TRBJ2-7
v_call: TRBV30
cdr3_aa: AWSAGQGANGQY

j_call: TRBJ1-3
v_call: TRBV7-9
cdr3_aa: ASSSPLFGNTIY

j_call: TRBJ1-3
v_call: TRBV7-9
cdr3_aa: ASATTGAIY

j_call: TRBJ2-7
v_call: TRBV11-2
cdr3_aa: ASSLAPGEVWEQY

j_call: TRBJ2-7
v_call: TRBV29-1
cdr3_aa: SGAQGNYEQY